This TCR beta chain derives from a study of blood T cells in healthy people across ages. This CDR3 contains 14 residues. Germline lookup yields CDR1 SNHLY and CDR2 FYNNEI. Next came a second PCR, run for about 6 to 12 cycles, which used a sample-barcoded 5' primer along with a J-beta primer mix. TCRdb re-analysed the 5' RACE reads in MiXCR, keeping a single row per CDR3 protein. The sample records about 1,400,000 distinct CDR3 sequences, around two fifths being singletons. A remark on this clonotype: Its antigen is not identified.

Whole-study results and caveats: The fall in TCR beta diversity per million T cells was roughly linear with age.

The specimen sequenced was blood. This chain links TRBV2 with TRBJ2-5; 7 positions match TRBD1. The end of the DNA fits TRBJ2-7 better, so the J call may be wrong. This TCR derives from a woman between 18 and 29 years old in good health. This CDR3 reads CASSYQGVSNEQYF. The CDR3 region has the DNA TGTGCCAGCAGTTACCAGGGGGTTAGCAACGAGCAGTACTTC.